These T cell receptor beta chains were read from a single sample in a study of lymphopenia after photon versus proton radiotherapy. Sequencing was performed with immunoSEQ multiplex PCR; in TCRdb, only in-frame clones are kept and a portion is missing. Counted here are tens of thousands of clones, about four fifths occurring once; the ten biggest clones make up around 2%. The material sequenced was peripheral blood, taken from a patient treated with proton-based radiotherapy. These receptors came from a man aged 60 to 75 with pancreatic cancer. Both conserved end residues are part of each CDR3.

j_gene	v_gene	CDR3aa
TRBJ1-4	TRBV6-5	CASSIQGGTYEKLFF
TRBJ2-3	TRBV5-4	CASSLRSGRIDGTQYF
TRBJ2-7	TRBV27	CASSSFGLSSYEQYF
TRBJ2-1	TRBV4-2	CASSQPPGDSLGDNEQFF
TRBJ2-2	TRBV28	CASSLTKTYTGELFF
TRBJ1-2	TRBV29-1	CSVEDRGVVYGYTF
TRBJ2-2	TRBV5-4	CASSLGTGLNTGELFF
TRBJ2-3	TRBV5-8	CASSPGLVSTDTQYF
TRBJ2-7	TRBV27	CASRRGGAGGTYEQYF
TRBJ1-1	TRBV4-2	CASSPQRGENTEAFF
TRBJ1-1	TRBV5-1	CASSLVPNTEAFF
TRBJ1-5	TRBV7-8	CASSFGQWSGRLGQPQHF
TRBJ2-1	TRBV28	CASSPGRGYRYNEQFF
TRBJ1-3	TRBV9	CASSVDPGQSSGNTIYF
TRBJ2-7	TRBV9	CASSVGAHAYEQYF
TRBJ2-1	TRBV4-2	CASSQVRDEQFF
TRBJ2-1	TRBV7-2	CASSAISDANEQFF
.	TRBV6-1	CASSGPDASGTSGSPYEQYF
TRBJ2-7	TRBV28	CASSVLGPSSYEQYF
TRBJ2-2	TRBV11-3	CATGTSRTGELFF
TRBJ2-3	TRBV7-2	CASSSNLGDTQYF
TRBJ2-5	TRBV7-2	CASSLVDSRGETQYF
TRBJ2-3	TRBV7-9	CASRNPLAESTDTQYF
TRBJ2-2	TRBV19	CASTHRQGRNTGELFF
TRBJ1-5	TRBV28	CASSSPAGNQPQHF
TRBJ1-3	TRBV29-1	CSVWTDYSGNTIYF
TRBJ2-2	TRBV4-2	CASSQDWPINTGELFF
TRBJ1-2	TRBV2	CASSGITDYGYTF
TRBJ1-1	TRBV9	CASSVVTENTEAFF
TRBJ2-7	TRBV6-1	CASGVRQGATYEQYF
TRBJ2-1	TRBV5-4	CASSASLAASYNEQFF
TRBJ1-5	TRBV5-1	CASRETGNSNQPQHF
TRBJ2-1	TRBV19	CASSIGGTSYNEQFF
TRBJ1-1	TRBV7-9	CASRHTGGSEAFF
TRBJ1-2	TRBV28	CASSAPQGTNYGYTF
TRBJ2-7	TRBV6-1	CASSEGAGWQYF
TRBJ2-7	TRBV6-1	CASSELGRSSEQYF
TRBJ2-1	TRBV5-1	CASHTSGGYNEQFF
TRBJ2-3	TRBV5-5	CASSLGTGGGTDTQYF
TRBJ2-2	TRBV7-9	CASSLAGPDTGELFF
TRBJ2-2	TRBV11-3	CASSLGGRLARDTGELFF
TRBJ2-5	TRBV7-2	CASRESSGPGTQYF
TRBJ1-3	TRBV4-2	CASSQSGNTIYF
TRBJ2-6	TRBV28	CASSVVGPTATSGANVLTF
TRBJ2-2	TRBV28	CASRVGRYNGELFF
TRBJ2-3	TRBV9	CASSVEGDTQYF
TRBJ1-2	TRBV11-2	CASSLVFAGGAYGYTF
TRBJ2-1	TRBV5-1	CASSSRLAVNNEQFF
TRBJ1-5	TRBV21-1	CASSKGRGIFNQPQHF
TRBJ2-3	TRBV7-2	CASSSTDTQYF